These T cell receptor beta chains were read from a single sample in a study of T cells in Graves' hyperthyroidism and ophthalmopathy. TCRdb reprocessed the multiplex PCR reads with MiXCR, giving one entry per CDR3 protein. The sample lists about 580,000 distinct CDR3 sequences; about 43% were seen once. The sample was peripheral blood or thyroid tissue (not recorded which). Every receptor here comes from a woman in her late teens or twenties with Graves' hyperthyroidism. Both conserved end residues are part of each CDR3. D genes are given only for firm matches. Some rows mark clone size as missing; the rest say once, few, many or name a class of expanded clone.

d_call: NA; j_call: TRBJ1-1; v_call: TRBV29-1; clone_size: NA; cdr3_nt: TGCAGCCAAGGATCGAACACTGAAGCTTTCTTT; cdr3_aa: CSQGSNTEAFF
d_call: TRBD2; j_call: TRBJ2-2; v_call: TRBV29-1; clone_size: many; cdr3_nt: TGCAGCGTTGGGGAGGAGCGGGATCAATCCGGGGAGCTGTTTTTT; cdr3_aa: CSVGEERDQSGELFF
d_call: NA; j_call: TRBJ1-1; v_call: TRBV5-6; clone_size: NA; cdr3_nt: TGTGCCAGCAGCCCCTCGGGCCAGGGATTGACACCTGAAGCTTTCTTT; cdr3_aa: CASSPSGQGLTPEAFF
d_call: TRBD2; j_call: TRBJ2-1; v_call: TRBV7-9; clone_size: NA; cdr3_nt: TGTGCCAGCAGTCGATGGACTAGCGTAGGGTCCCTAGGGAATGAGCAGTTCTTC; cdr3_aa: CASSRWTSVGSLGNEQFF
d_call: TRBD1; j_call: TRBJ1-2; v_call: TRBV20-1; clone_size: NA; cdr3_nt: TGCAGTGCTGAACGACAGGGTGGCTACACCTTC; cdr3_aa: CSAERQGGYTF
d_call: NA; j_call: TRBJ2-5; v_call: TRBV2; clone_size: many; cdr3_nt: TGTGCCACACACAGAACAGAACAAGAGACCCAGTACTTC; cdr3_aa: CATHRTEQETQYF
d_call: NA; j_call: TRBJ2-6; v_call: TRBV12-3/TRBV12-4; clone_size: many; cdr3_nt: TGTGCCAGCAGTTGGCGGCAGGCAGGACCCGGGGCCAACGTCCTGACTTTC; cdr3_aa: CASSWRQAGPGANVLTF
d_call: NA; j_call: TRBJ2-6; v_call: TRBV19; clone_size: few; cdr3_nt: TGTGCCAGTAGTATAGATCGCCCGGGAAGTGGGGCCAACGTCCTGACTTTC; cdr3_aa: CASSIDRPGSGANVLTF
d_call: TRBD1; j_call: TRBJ1-6; v_call: TRBV29-1; clone_size: NA; cdr3_nt: TGCAGCAGTTTGGGCCTCGACAGGGTTGATTCACCCCTCCACTTT; cdr3_aa: CSSLGLDRVDSPLHF
d_call: NA; j_call: TRBJ1-1; v_call: TRBV7-9; clone_size: many; cdr3_nt: TGTGCCAGCAGCCCGAACAGGAACACTGAAGCTTTCTTT; cdr3_aa: CASSPNRNTEAFF
d_call: TRBD1; j_call: TRBJ1-5; v_call: TRBV2; clone_size: NA; cdr3_nt: TGTACCAGCAGACCCCGGACAGGGGTTGGCAATCAGCCCCAGCATTTT; cdr3_aa: CTSRPRTGVGNQPQHF
d_call: NA; j_call: TRBJ1-2; v_call: TRBV2; clone_size: many; cdr3_nt: TGTGCCAGCAGCAAGGGGGGTTATGGCTACACCTTC; cdr3_aa: CASSKGGYGYTF
d_call: TRBD2; j_call: TRBJ2-5; v_call: TRBV29-1; clone_size: NA; cdr3_nt: TGCAGCGTCCCAGGGTATAGCGGGAGGGCCCAGTACTTC; cdr3_aa: CSVPGYSGRAQYF
d_call: TRBD1; j_call: TRBJ2-3; v_call: TRBV20-1; clone_size: NA; cdr3_nt: TGCAGTGCTTACGACAGGGCGAGGGATACGCAGTATTTT; cdr3_aa: CSAYDRARDTQYF
d_call: NA; j_call: TRBJ1-4; v_call: TRBV20-1; clone_size: many; cdr3_nt: TGCAGTGCTAGAGATCCGGATGAAAAACTGTTTTTT; cdr3_aa: CSARDPDEKLFF
d_call: NA; j_call: TRBJ1-1; v_call: TRBV25-1; clone_size: NA; cdr3_nt: TGTGCCAGCAGTGCCGATCTACAGGGTGACACTGAAGCTTTCTTT; cdr3_aa: CASSADLQGDTEAFF
d_call: TRBD2; j_call: TRBJ2-2; v_call: TRBV11-3; clone_size: NA; cdr3_nt: TGTGCCAGCAGCCTTAGCGGGGAGGGCGGGGAGCTGTTTTTT; cdr3_aa: CASSLSGEGGELFF
d_call: NA; j_call: TRBJ1-1; v_call: TRBV27; clone_size: many; cdr3_nt: TGTGCCAGCATTCAACAGGCTGAAGCTTTCTTT; cdr3_aa: CASIQQAEAFF
d_call: NA; j_call: TRBJ2-7; v_call: TRBV7-9; clone_size: many; cdr3_nt: TGTGCCAGCAGCTTGGCGAGTAGGTACTACGAGCAGTACTTC; cdr3_aa: CASSLASRYYEQYF
d_call: TRBD1; j_call: TRBJ2-3; v_call: TRBV7-9; clone_size: few; cdr3_nt: TGTGCCAGCAGCCCCCGGGACAGGGTGGCCCCCACAGATACGCAGTATTTT; cdr3_aa: CASSPRDRVAPTDTQYF
d_call: TRBD2; j_call: TRBJ2-7; v_call: TRBV29-1; clone_size: NA; cdr3_nt: TGCAGCGCCAGCAGCGGGGGGTACGAGCAGTACTTC; cdr3_aa: CSASSGGYEQYF
d_call: NA; j_call: TRBJ1-2; v_call: TRBV2; clone_size: NA; cdr3_nt: TGTGCCAGCAGTAGGACGGGCTCTGGAAACACCTTC; cdr3_aa: CASSRTGSGNTF
d_call: TRBD1; j_call: TRBJ2-2; v_call: TRBV2; clone_size: many; cdr3_nt: TGTGCCAGCACTACCTTATCGGGACAGGGAAACACCGGGGAGCTGTTTTTT; cdr3_aa: CASTTLSGQGNTGELFF
d_call: NA; j_call: TRBJ2-7; v_call: TRBV29-1; clone_size: NA; cdr3_nt: TGCAGCGTTGAAGTCCCGGGAAGGTCCTACGAGCAGTACTTC; cdr3_aa: CSVEVPGRSYEQYF
d_call: NA; j_call: TRBJ2-7; v_call: TRBV29-1; clone_size: NA; cdr3_nt: TGCAGCGGGGGAGACGAGCAGTACTTC; cdr3_aa: CSGGDEQYF
d_call: NA; j_call: TRBJ2-7; v_call: TRBV29-1; clone_size: many; cdr3_nt: TGCAGCGTCACAGGGTCCATTTCCTACGAGCAGTACTTC; cdr3_aa: CSVTGSISYEQYF
d_call: NA; j_call: TRBJ1-2; v_call: TRBV2; clone_size: NA; cdr3_nt: TGTGCCAGCAGTCGCACAGGGAAAGCGATTAGGAGCTACACCTTC; cdr3_aa: CASSRTGKAIRSYTF
d_call: TRBD1; j_call: TRBJ1-1; v_call: TRBV2; clone_size: NA; cdr3_nt: TGTGCCAGCAGTCCGCGGACAGGGGTAATAACTGAAGCTTTCTTT; cdr3_aa: CASSPRTGVITEAFF
d_call: NA; j_call: TRBJ2-7; v_call: TRBV10-3; clone_size: many; cdr3_nt: TGTGCCATCCGGGTTAGCTTTCGCTACGAGCAGTACTTC; cdr3_aa: CAIRVSFRYEQYF
d_call: TRBD2; j_call: TRBJ2-7; v_call: TRBV5-1; clone_size: many; cdr3_nt: TGCGCCAGCAGCTGGAGGGGAGGGATATACGAGCAGTACTTC; cdr3_aa: CASSWRGGIYEQYF
d_call: NA; j_call: TRBJ2-5; v_call: TRBV10-3; clone_size: many; cdr3_nt: TGTGCCATCAGTCCGGAGGGCCAAGAGACCCAGTACTTC; cdr3_aa: CAISPEGQETQYF
d_call: NA; j_call: TRBJ1-6; v_call: TRBV11-2; clone_size: NA; cdr3_nt: TGTGCCAGCAGCTTAAGGGCGGTCGCAAATAATTCACCCCTCCACTTT; cdr3_aa: CASSLRAVANNSPLHF
d_call: NA; j_call: TRBJ1-4; v_call: TRBV29-1; clone_size: NA; cdr3_nt: TGCAGCAGTTACTCGTTGTTTGAAAAACTGTTTTTT; cdr3_aa: CSSYSLFEKLFF
d_call: NA; j_call: TRBJ2-1; v_call: TRBV4-1; clone_size: NA; cdr3_nt: TGCGCCAGCAGCCAAGAGGGAGCGGAGCAGTTCTTC; cdr3_aa: CASSQEGAEQFF
d_call: TRBD2; j_call: TRBJ2-3; v_call: TRBV4-2; clone_size: few; cdr3_nt: TGTGCCAGCAGCCAGGGACTAGCCAGACTAGATACGCAGTATTTT; cdr3_aa: CASSQGLARLDTQYF
d_call: NA; j_call: TRBJ2-7; v_call: TRBV12-5; clone_size: NA; cdr3_nt: TGTGCTAGTGGTTTGTGGGGACATGGGTACGAGCAGTACTTC; cdr3_aa: CASGLWGHGYEQYF
d_call: NA; j_call: TRBJ1-5; v_call: TRBV7-9; clone_size: many; cdr3_nt: TGTGCCAGCAGCTTATTCGGGGAGAGCAATCAGCCCCAGCATTTT; cdr3_aa: CASSLFGESNQPQHF
d_call: NA; j_call: TRBJ1-1; v_call: TRBV2; clone_size: once; cdr3_nt: TGTGCCAGCAGTGAGGGAGACACGACTCCGGCCACTGAAGCTTTCTTT; cdr3_aa: CASSEGDTTPATEAFF
d_call: NA; j_call: TRBJ1-2; v_call: TRBV19; clone_size: NA; cdr3_nt: TGTGCCAGCAGCTTAGCGTCCGGGGGGCACGACTACACCTTC; cdr3_aa: CASSLASGGHDYTF
d_call: NA; j_call: TRBJ1-1; v_call: TRBV14; clone_size: many; cdr3_nt: TGTGCCAGCACCCTGGGGCGAGGAAGCACTGAAGCTTTCTTT; cdr3_aa: CASTLGRGSTEAFF
d_call: NA; j_call: TRBJ2-2; v_call: TRBV9; clone_size: many; cdr3_nt: TGTGCCAGCAGCGTACCCTACGAGGGAGGGAACACCGGGGAGCTGTTTTTT; cdr3_aa: CASSVPYEGGNTGELFF
d_call: TRBD1; j_call: TRBJ1-2; v_call: TRBV29-1; clone_size: NA; cdr3_nt: TGCAGCGTTGGGGGACAGGCTATGGGCTACACCTTC; cdr3_aa: CSVGGQAMGYTF
d_call: NA; j_call: TRBJ1-2; v_call: TRBV27; clone_size: NA; cdr3_nt: TGTGCCAGCAGTCTCACCTTGACAGGAGGCTACACCTTC; cdr3_aa: CASSLTLTGGYTF
d_call: TRBD1; j_call: TRBJ1-5; v_call: TRBV19; clone_size: many; cdr3_nt: TGTGCCAGTAGTATCGGGTTGGGGGACAGGGGGTCTAGAGGCAATCAGCCCCAGCATTTT; cdr3_aa: CASSIGLGDRGSRGNQPQHF
d_call: TRBD2; j_call: TRBJ2-7; v_call: TRBV19; clone_size: NA; cdr3_nt: TGTGCCAGTAGTTTTGGACTAGCGGACCACGAGCAGTACTTC; cdr3_aa: CASSFGLADHEQYF
d_call: TRBD1; j_call: TRBJ1-2; v_call: TRBV7-8; clone_size: NA; cdr3_nt: TGTGCCAGCAGCTTGGAGGGGGCAGGGAGCCATGGCTACACCTTC; cdr3_aa: CASSLEGAGSHGYTF
d_call: TRBD2; j_call: TRBJ2-7; v_call: TRBV29-1; clone_size: many; cdr3_nt: TGCAGCGTGGGGACTAGCGATCGCTACGAGCAGTACTTC; cdr3_aa: CSVGTSDRYEQYF
d_call: NA; j_call: TRBJ2-7; v_call: TRBV2; clone_size: NA; cdr3_nt: TGTGCCAGCACCAGACCCGGGGGAGCTTACGAGCAGTACTTC; cdr3_aa: CASTRPGGAYEQYF
d_call: TRBD2; j_call: TRBJ2-2; v_call: TRBV2; clone_size: NA; cdr3_nt: TGTGCCAGCAGTGGAGGTAGCGGGTCAAACACCGGGGAGCTGTTTTTT; cdr3_aa: CASSGGSGSNTGELFF
d_call: TRBD1; j_call: TRBJ1-2; v_call: TRBV12-3/TRBV12-4; clone_size: many; cdr3_nt: TGTGCCAGCAGTTTCTTGGCAGGGGGCGCGGGCTACACCTTC; cdr3_aa: CASSFLAGGAGYTF
d_call: NA; j_call: TRBJ1-5; v_call: TRBV9; clone_size: once; cdr3_nt: TGTGCCAGCAACCAAGCCGGGACAAGAAAATCAGCCCCAGCATTT; cdr3_aa: CASNQAGTRKSAPAF
d_call: NA; j_call: TRBJ2-5; v_call: TRBV11-2; clone_size: NA; cdr3_nt: NA; cdr3_aa: CASIYLCSVGETQYF